Listed below are T cell receptor beta chains from one sample, sequenced in a study of blood T cell repertoires in COVID-19. TCRdb's copy holds only in-frame clones and misses some; the assay was immunoSEQ multiplex PCR. The table shows 20,000 to 30,000 clones, with roughly 80% occurring only once. Material for sequencing was peripheral blood. These receptors all stem from a human donor in a cohort sampled during active COVID-19. Both conserved end residues are part of each CDR3. A D gene is named only where the DNA matches it firmly. Only part of the rows carry a size: once, few, many, or a class if the clone is expanded.

TGTGCCAGTAGTATGGGCCCTTCTAGCGGGGGGGCACATACGCAGTATTTT	CASSMGPSSGGAHTQYF	TRBJ2-3	NA	TRBV19	TRBD2
TGTGCCAGCAGTGCGGGACTAGCGGGAGAGGTAAACTACGAGCAGTACTTC	CASSAGLAGEVNYEQYF	TRBJ2-7	once	TRBV2	TRBD2
TGTGCCAGCAGTCCACGGGAGATCGACAATGAGCAGTTCTTC	CASSPREIDNEQFF	TRBJ2-1	NA	TRBV6-5	NA
TGTGCCAGCAGCTTAATCCCAGGGAAAGGTTTCTTT	CASSLIPGKGFF	TRBJ1-1	NA	TRBV7-9	NA
TGTGCCAGCGGTTTACCCAGAGGACAAGGCCTACGTGTCGGCTATACCTTC	CASGLPRGQGLRVGYTF	TRBJ1-2	NA	TRBV28	NA
TGTGCCAGTAGTATAAAGCAGGGGTCCTCTCGGGAGCAGTACTTC	CASSIKQGSSREQYF	TRBJ2-7	NA	TRBV19	NA
TGTGCCAGCAGATCCAGGGTGAACACTGAAGCTTTCTTT	CASRSRVNTEAFF	TRBJ1-1	NA	TRBV27	NA
TGTGCCAGCAGTCATGGGGTGCGGGTGTACCAAGAGACCCAGTACTTC	CASSHGVRVYQETQYF	TRBJ2-5	few	TRBV28	NA
TGTGCCAGCAGGACTTTACAGGGAAGCTACGAGCAGTACTTC	CASRTLQGSYEQYF	TRBJ2-7	NA	TRBV28	NA
TGTGCCAGCAGTTTACGTTCTGTGCAGTACTTC	CASSLRSVQYF	TRBJ2-7	NA	TRBV27	NA
TGTGCCAGCAGCCCCACATGGCTGAACACTGAAGCTTTCTTT	CASSPTWLNTEAFF	TRBJ1-1	once	TRBV7-2	NA
TGTGCCAGCAGCGCCGTGTCCGGGACTAGCGGGGGGGCCGAATGGTTCTTC	CASSAVSGTSGGAEWFF	TRBJ2-1	NA	TRBV7-3	TRBD2
TGTGCCAGCAGCCGAGGGCTAAGACTAGCAAGTTCCCAAGAGACCCAGTACTTC	CASSRGLRLASSQETQYF	TRBJ2-5	NA	TRBV7-3	TRBD2
TGTGCCAGCAGCCAGGACAGGGGGATGAACACTGAAGCTTTCTTT	CASSQDRGMNTEAFF	TRBJ1-1	NA	TRBV7-2	TRBD1
TGTGCCAGCACCCCCGGTCAATGGGGGGGCAACTATGGCTACACCTTC	CASTPGQWGGNYGYTF	TRBJ1-2	few	TRBV2	NA
TGTGCCACCAGACTTACATGGGGCTACACCTTC	CATRLTWGYTF	TRBJ1-2	NA	TRBV19	NA
TGTGCCAGCAGCCCTAATAGGGGTTCCACAGATACGCAGTATTTT	CASSPNRGSTDTQYF	TRBJ2-3	medium-sized	TRBV11-1	NA
TGTGCCAGCAGCCAAGATCGGGCGGGGAACCGCTATGGCTACACCTTC	CASSQDRAGNRYGYTF	TRBJ1-2	once	TRBV4-2	NA
TGTGCCAGCGGGGGACGCGGGGGGGCGGATACGCAGTATTTT	CASGGRGGADTQYF	TRBJ2-3	NA	TRBV7-2	TRBD2
TGTGCCACCCAGCATAGCACCAATGAGCAGTTCTTC	CATQHSTNEQFF	TRBJ2-1	few	TRBV6-5	NA
TGTGCCAGCAGCTTAGGCAGGGGCAATCAGCCCCAGCATTTT	CASSLGRGNQPQHF	TRBJ1-5	NA	TRBV7-3	NA
TGCGCCAGCAGAAGGACAGGGCGGGACGAGCAGTACTTC	CASRRTGRDEQYF	TRBJ2-7	NA	TRBV4-1	TRBD1
TGTGCCAGCAGTCCCCGAACAGACAAGAACACTGAAGCTTTCTTT	CASSPRTDKNTEAFF	TRBJ1-1	NA	TRBV25-1	NA
TGCGCCAGCAGTGACAGGGGGAGGAATCAGCCCCAGCATTTT	CASSDRGRNQPQHF	TRBJ1-5	NA	TRBV10-2	TRBD1
TGCGCCAGCAGCTTCATCCCAACTAGCGGGAGGGCCCACGAGCAGTACTTC	CASSFIPTSGRAHEQYF	TRBJ2-7	once	TRBV5-1	TRBD2
TGTGCCAGCAGCTTGCTAGTGGATAACTATGGCTACACCTTC	CASSLLVDNYGYTF	TRBJ1-2	NA	TRBV5-4	NA
TGTGCCAGTAGTATAAGTAGCTTGGGGGGAACAGATACGCAGTATTTT	CASSISSLGGTDTQYF	TRBJ2-3	NA	TRBV19	NA
TGTGCCAGCAGCTTAACCTTTCGAGGGTGCACTGAAGCTTTCTTT	CASSLTFRGCTEAFF	TRBJ1-1	NA	TRBV7-3	NA
TGTGCCAGCAGCCAGTCGGGAAGGAACACCGGGGAGCTGTTTTTT	CASSQSGRNTGELFF	TRBJ2-2	NA	TRBV27	NA
TGTGCCAGCAGTCGGGAAAGCGGGATTAGCTCCTACAATGAGCAGTTCTTC	CASSRESGISSYNEQFF	TRBJ2-1	NA	TRBV7-2	TRBD2
TGTGCCATCAAAGGGGGCAGTGAAGCTTTCTTT	CAIKGGSEAFF	TRBJ1-1	NA	TRBV10-3	TRBD1
TGTGCCAGCAGTTACTCGACGAGACTAGCCAAAAACATTCAGTACTTC	CASSYSTRLAKNIQYF	TRBJ2-4	NA	TRBV6-2/TRBV6-3	NA
TGTGCCAGCCCCCGTAGCGCACTTACCTACGAGCAGTACTTC	CASPRSALTYEQYF	TRBJ2-7	NA	TRBV2	NA
TGTGCCAGCAGCCAATTCAGGGAGGGCACTGAAGCTTTCTTT	CASSQFREGTEAFF	TRBJ1-1	once	TRBV3-1/TRBV3-2	NA
TGTGCCAGTAGTACGGACAGAGCCTACGAGCAGTACTTC	CASSTDRAYEQYF	TRBJ2-7	NA	TRBV19	NA
TGCGCCAGCAGCGCGGGGCAAACAGATACGCAGTATTTT	CASSAGQTDTQYF	TRBJ2-3	NA	TRBV4-3	NA
TGTGCCAGCAGTCACCGCGGGGGGAACACTGAAGCTTTCTTT	CASSHRGGNTEAFF	TRBJ1-1	NA	TRBV5-4	NA
TGTGCCAGCAGCTTAGGGGGACTTGACAATTCACCCCTCCACTTT	CASSLGGLDNSPLHF	TRBJ1-6	NA	TRBV11-3	NA
TGTGCCAGCTCACGAGAACCGGGACAGGGCACCGAGCAGTACTTC	CASSREPGQGTEQYF	TRBJ2-7	NA	TRBV18	TRBD1
TGCGCCAGCAGCCAAGAACCCAGATCGGGACTAGCGGCCCCTGAGCAGTTCTTC	CASSQEPRSGLAAPEQFF	TRBJ2-1	NA	TRBV4-1	TRBD2
TGCGCCAGCAGCTTGTCCCGGGCTAGCGGGAGGGAGACCCAGTACTTC	CASSLSRASGRETQYF	TRBJ2-5	few	TRBV5-1	TRBD2
TGTGCCACCCTGGGACAGGGATTGGGCCAGCCCCAGCATTTT	CATLGQGLGQPQHF	TRBJ1-5	NA	TRBV25-1	TRBD1
TGTGCCAGCAGGAGACTAGCGAGTAACACAGATACGCAGTATTTT	CASRRLASNTDTQYF	TRBJ2-3	NA	TRBV2	TRBD2
TGTGCCACCAGTGATCGACAACTAGCGATTAAATCTGGGGCCAACGTCCTGACTTTC	CATSDRQLAIKSGANVLTF	TRBJ2-6	NA	TRBV24-1	TRBD2
TGCGCCAGCAGCACGGGACTAGCGGCCTCCTACAATGAGCAGTTCTTC	CASSTGLAASYNEQFF	TRBJ2-1	NA	TRBV5-1	TRBD2
TGTGCCATCAGTGCCTACAGGGAGACGAACACTGAAGCTTTCTTT	CAISAYRETNTEAFF	TRBJ1-1	NA	TRBV10-3	NA
TGCGCCAGCAGACAGAGATCTGGAAACACCATATATTTT	CASRQRSGNTIYF	TRBJ1-3	NA	TRBV10-2	NA
TGTGCCATCAGCCTCGGGGTTGAGCAGTTCTTC	CAISLGVEQFF	TRBJ2-1	few	TRBV10-3	NA
TGTGCCAGCAGCTTAGCACTAGGGACAGAAACTAACTATGGCTACACCTTC	CASSLALGTETNYGYTF	TRBJ1-2	NA	TRBV7-8	TRBD1
TGTGCCTGGAGTGACTTCAAGGGGGCTAATGAAAAACTGTTTTTT	CAWSDFKGANEKLFF	TRBJ1-4	NA	TRBV30	NA
TGTGCCAGCAGCTTGAGGTACGGGAAAGCAGATACGCAGTATTTT	CASSLRYGKADTQYF	TRBJ2-3	NA	TRBV11-3	NA
TGTGCCACCGGGACTAGCGACACCGGGGAGCTGTTTTTT	CATGTSDTGELFF	TRBJ2-2	NA	TRBV6-4	TRBD2
TGTGCCACCAGCAGAGGTCTACAGGGGGGGAACACTGAAGCTTTCTTT	CATSRGLQGGNTEAFF	TRBJ1-1	NA	TRBV15	TRBD1
TGTGCCAGCAGTTTATACCCTAGCGGGGGGGGCCCGCAAGAGACCCAGTACTTC	CASSLYPSGGGPQETQYF	TRBJ2-5	NA	TRBV27	TRBD2
TGTGCCAGCAGCCAAGAGGACAGGGGTGGTAGGAACACCATATATTTT	CASSQEDRGGRNTIYF	TRBJ1-3	NA	TRBV4-2	TRBD1
TGTGCCAGCAGCGTAGGAGAGTCCTCTGAGCAGTTCTTC	CASSVGESSEQFF	TRBJ2-1	NA	TRBV9	NA
TGTGCCAGCAGTGAATCCCCGGGGGAGCAGTACTTC	CASSESPGEQYF	TRBJ2-7	NA	TRBV25-1	NA
TGTGCCAGCAGCCAAGCTTCTTTAGCGGGGTTGGATACCGGGGAGCTGTTTTTT	CASSQASLAGLDTGELFF	TRBJ2-2	NA	TRBV4-2	TRBD2
TGTGCCAGCAGCCAAGATTCCCAAAACAATCAGCCCCAGCATTTT	CASSQDSQNNQPQHF	TRBJ1-5	few	TRBV3-1/TRBV3-2	NA